This TCR beta chain is drawn from a study of regulatory T cells in long-lasting Graves disease (dated by TCRdb to the early 2020s). With regard to the full study: In the newly diagnosed Graves' disease group, patients had been taking antithyroid drugs for less than 3 months. Persistent Graves' disease patients were compared with newly diagnosed Graves' disease patients by peripheral blood TCR sequencing and RNA sequencing. The study was registered as a clinical trial and conducted in China. A total of approximately 35 samples underwent TCR sequencing: about 13 from persistent and some 20 from newly diagnosed Graves' disease patients. The paper's findings and limits, for the study overall: More public clonotypes were shared among persistent patients (over 2,500) than among newly diagnosed patients (966). Only the TCR beta chain was sequenced and analyzed. TRBV28, TRBJ1-2 and TRBJ2-5 were preferentially used in persistent disease, while TRBV20-1 and TRBJ2-1 were favored in newly diagnosed disease. The authors noted that the small sample size was a limitation that may lower accuracy. Because the primary lesion, thyroid tissue, could not be accessed, the study looked at peripheral blood alone. Lower TCR Shannon entropy and fewer highly expanded clones were observed in persistent Graves' disease patients than in newly diagnosed patients, which suggested clonal expansion.

This clonotype was seen ten or more times. Its antigen remains undetermined. No much larger clonotype is one base removed from it; base qualities were not supplied. The meaning of the sample's time point label: newly diagnosed GD, antithyroid drugs for less than 3 months. RNA was extracted from PBMCs in TRIzol for both TCR sequencing and RNA sequencing. The diagnosis of Graves' disease was made according to American Thyroid Association guidelines. Patients for the study were recruited at an endocrinology department in Xi'an, China. Each patient gave approximately 10 milliliters of peripheral blood, collected in an EDTA anticoagulant tube. Ficoll Paque Plus density gradient separation was used to isolate PBMCs, and no further T cell sorting was done. An Agilent 2100 Bioanalyzer and agarose gel were used to check RNA quality, and a NanoDrop 2000 was used to measure RNA concentration. The library was prepared using multiplex PCR. These reads were obtained on an Illumina HiSeq 4000. TCR beta libraries were built with iRepertoire HTBI primers and Arm-PCR amplification of CDR3 regions. PCR products were gel purified before sequencing. The authors' pipeline ran thus. Across samples, around 58 TRBV and roughly 15 TRBJ segments were identified and used for gene usage analysis of CDR3 amino acid clonotypes. Filtered high-quality paired reads were merged into contigs using COPE and FqMerger. BLAST was used to align contigs to the IMGT TRBV, TRBD and TRBJ reference genes, and CDR3 was defined following IMGT. Highly expanded clones were defined as clonotypes with a frequency above 0.1%. Repertoire diversity was measured by Shannon entropy, and V-J evenness by the Gini coefficient. A clonotype found in more than one individual was treated as public. TCRdb handled the public reads itself, with Q25 trimming in fastp and clone calling in MiXCR, and kept productive beta chains. Entries are consolidated by CDR3 protein sequence, retaining the most common genes and DNA. Clone size and V and J calls follow TCRdb, not the original study. Here the sample has about 500,000 distinct CDR3 sequences; 12% occur a single time. The ten largest make up roughly 9.3% of the sample.

The germline V gene supplies CDR1 SNHLY and CDR2 FYNNEI. The germline ends are 6 bases apart after V is trimmed by 3 bases and J by 4 bases. Including the terminal cysteine and phenylalanine, the CDR3 comprises 12 residues. The sequence is cut down to CDR3 DNA, 36 bases in frame from base 1. This sample was also put to use in a study of T cells in Graves' hyperthyroidism and ophthalmopathy. From that second study: Stable Graves' hyperthyroidism was defined as the absence of progression to ophthalmopathy over 18 months of follow-up. The hyperthyroidism patients were between 18 and 65 years old and newly diagnosed, with a disease duration of less than 2 months. Exclusion was applied to patients with uncontrolled infections, other autoimmune diseases, pregnancy or lactation. Diagnoses were based on clinical symptoms, serum thyroxine and TRAb, thyroid ultrasound and orbital computed tomography. The first round of RT-PCR for the TCR CDR3 was performed with the HTBI primer set and the Qiagen OneStep RT-PCR kit. Blood samples also contained most of the expanded thyroid clonotypes (frequency above 0.001), which suggests that blood repertoires may reflect thyroid immune responses. A model built on a 13 V-J signature distinguished ophthalmopathy from stable hyperthyroidism, reaching 85% to 90% sensitivity and under 84% specificity in cross-validation and 80%/75% in testing. In validation, the model predicted progression to ophthalmopathy with roughly 70% sensitivity and 72% to 85% specificity, a median of about 6.7 months before onset. TCR V-J signatures able to tell the groups apart were searched for in a discovery cohort of around 95 patients, of whom under 45 had Graves' ophthalmopathy and 57 had stable Graves' hyperthyroidism. Whether ophthalmopathy could be predicted prospectively was tested in an independent validation cohort made up of 18 hyperthyroidism patients plus 17 patients who later progressed to ophthalmopathy. The approximately 100 discovery patients were divided at random into training and test sets in a 7:3 ratio. The study also compared thyroid tissue and blood T-cell repertoires from more than 5 Graves' hyperthyroidism patients. After sampling, hyperthyroidism patients received methimazole starting at 30 mg daily, and ophthalmopathy patients received high-dose intravenous methylprednisolone. The libraries were constructed in a second round of multiplex PCR and then size-selected and purified. The libraries were sequenced on an Illumina HiSeq2000 using paired-end 100 bp reads. SOAPnuke was used to process the raw data, removing reads that contained adapters or uncalled bases, had a mean Phred below 15, or lacked an exact match to the constant primer or identifier. COPE v1.2.5 was used to merge the high-quality paired reads, and each unique nucleotide sequence was defined as a clonotype. MiTCR v1.1 was used to align clonotypes to the IMGT TRBV, TRBD and TRBJ reference segments. Only V-J combinations with frequency above 0.0001, covering roughly 99% of repertoires, were analysed. A TCS score was defined as the ratio between F50 (clonal expansion) and ExV (chaos), using BLOSUM62-based TCRdist between CDR3 peptides within each V-J. Welch's t-statistics and random forest reduced around 520 V-J features to 10 to 15, which were used in a naive Bayes classifier (R e1071). Sample size was not statistically predetermined, and investigators were not blinded to group allocation. The paper reports TCR Vbeta CDR3 sequencing of more than 120 peripheral blood samples: approximately 41 ophthalmopathy, fewer than 80 hyperthyroidism and around 17 progressor patients.

The sequences come from peripheral blood mononuclear cells (PBMCs), collected at new diagnosis, from a patient treated with antithyroid drugs. This sequence originates from a woman aged 25 to 39 with Graves disease. Donor details come from another sample of the same person, matched by shared clones. Rearrangement joined TRBV2 to TRBJ2-5, with the D segment possibly TRBD1 or TRBD2, each aligning over 5 bases. The bases read TGTGCCAGCAGTGAGGGGACAGAGACCCAGTACTTC. Translated, this is CASSEGTETQYF.